Here is one T cell receptor beta chain with its context. Its antigen is undetermined. Through a sample-barcoded 5' primer and a J-beta primer mix, a second PCR was run for roughly 6 to 12 cycles. Each cDNA molecule was tagged by a template-switch adaptor that had 12 random nucleotides. Per-sample output comprised a minimum of 3 million paired-end reads containing CDR3. TCRdb used MiXCR to reprocess the 5' RACE reads, holding one entry per CDR3 protein. The data show some 700,000 distinct CDR3 sequences, 22% seen once. The data originate from a study of blood T cells in healthy people across ages. Whole-study findings and limits: Older individuals had lower TCR beta diversity per million T cells (the decline was roughly linear). Higher naive T cell percentage went strongly together with higher TCR beta diversity.

Looked up from germline, CDR1 is MGHRA and CDR2 is YSYEKL. With 1 base clipped from V and 8 bases from J, the junction kept 6 bases outside the gene matches. The CDR3 is 15 amino acids. Sample: blood. The receptor's source is a man between 65 and 80 years old in good health. The rearrangement links TRBV4-1 to TRBJ2-1, with 9 bases lining up with TRBD2. In DNA, the CDR3 is TGCGCCAGCAGCCAAGTGCGACTAGCGGCCGATGAGCAGTTCTTC. It is translated as CASSQVRLAADEQFF.